A selection of T cell receptor beta chains follows, all from one sample in a study of T-cell reconstitution after alpha-beta-depleted transplantation in children. Via MiXCR, TCRdb re-called the PCR reads, giving one row per CDR3 protein. The sample holds 350,000 to 500,000 distinct CDR3 sequences, about 45% seen once. The specimen was PBMCs, collected before TCRalphabeta/CD19-depleted stem cell transplant. The receptors were sampled from a girl aged 2 to 10 with aplastic anemia, due to receive a stem cell transplant. Each CDR3 is given with its conserved first and last residue. The D gene is left open where the match is weak. Some rows mark clone size as missing; the rest say once, few, many or name a class of expanded clone.

CASSQLQAPGQETQYF,TGTGCCAGCAGCCAGTTACAGGCGCCCGGCCAAGAGACCCAGTACTTC,NA,TRBJ2-5,TRBV7-2,16,once
CASSPVDRAGETQYF,TGTGCCAGCAGCCCCGTCGACAGGGCGGGCGAGACCCAGTACTTC,TRBD1,TRBJ2-5,TRBV7-3,15,NA
CSARRQGAMNTEAFF,TGCAGTGCTCGCCGACAGGGGGCAATGAACACTGAAGCTTTCTTT,TRBD1,TRBJ1-1,TRBV20-1,15,once
CASSLRAGGKNEQFF,TGTGCCAGCAGCTTGAGAGCGGGAGGGAAGAATGAGCAGTTCTTC,TRBD2,TRBJ2-1,TRBV5-8,15,NA
CSARGELAGSYNEQFF,TGCAGTGCTAGAGGGGAACTAGCGGGATCCTACAATGAGCAGTTCTTC,TRBD2,TRBJ2-1,TRBV20-1,16,many
CASSSFSNTEAFF,TGCGCCAGCAGCTCATTTTCGAACACTGAAGCTTTCTTT,NA,TRBJ1-1,TRBV5-1,13,many
CSVVSWGGHSGDTQYF,TGCAGCGTTGTGTCATGGGGGGGGCATTCGGGAGATACGCAGTATTTT,NA,TRBJ2-3,TRBV29-1,16,NA
CASKLAFTYNEQFF,TGTGCCAGTAAACTAGCGTTTACCTACAATGAGCAGTTCTTC,TRBD2,TRBJ2-1,TRBV28,14,NA
CASRGGKGPLSNYGYTF,TGTGCCAGCAGGGGCGGCAAGGGACCTCTGTCTAACTATGGCTACACCTTC,NA,TRBJ1-2,TRBV6-1,17,NA
CAWETGTNEKLFF,TGTGCCTGGGAGACAGGGACTAATGAAAAACTGTTTTTT,TRBD1,TRBJ1-4,TRBV30,13,NA
CASSFTGHTQYF,TGTGCCAGCAGTTTTACAGGGCATACGCAGTATTTT,NA,TRBJ2-3,TRBV12-3/TRBV12-4,12,few
CSASGLAGAYNEQFF,TGCAGTGCTTCGGGACTAGCGGGAGCCTACAATGAGCAGTTCTTC,TRBD2,TRBJ2-1,TRBV20-1,15,many
CASSRAGFHEQYF,TGTGCCAGCAGCCGGGCAGGGTTTCACGAGCAGTACTTC,NA,TRBJ2-7,TRBV28,13,NA
CSSIWGDTQYF,TGCAGTTCGATTTGGGGGGATACGCAGTATTTT,NA,TRBJ2-3,TRBV20-1,11,NA
CSVTPGQGSYNGQFF,TGCAGTGTTACCCCGGGACAGGGTTCCTACAATGGGCAGTTCTTC,TRBD1,TRBJ2-1,TRBV20-1,15,NA
CASSRQGAGELFF,TGCGCCAGCAGCCGTCAGGGCGCCGGGGAGCTGTTTTTT,NA,TRBJ2-2,TRBV4-1,13,NA
CAISEPQGAPGEQYF,TGTGCCATCAGTGAGCCACAGGGGGCCCCGGGCGAGCAGTACTTC,TRBD1,TRBJ2-7,TRBV10-3,15,few
CASSLPRTTGELFF,TGTGCCAGCAGCTTACCCCGGACTACCGGGGAGCTGTTTTTT,NA,TRBJ2-2,TRBV7-9,14,NA
CSVRRTGLVNEQFF,TGCAGCGTCCGCCGGACAGGGCTTGTTAATGAGCAGTTCTTC,TRBD1,TRBJ2-1,TRBV29-1,14,many
CSGGSTGQGSNEQFF,TGCAGTGGGGGAAGTACGGGACAGGGGTCGAATGAGCAGTTCTTC,TRBD1,TRBJ2-1,TRBV20-1,15,NA
CSALNGGRAAEQYF,TGCAGTGCCCTCAATGGCGGGAGGGCAGCCGAGCAGTACTTC,TRBD2,TRBJ2-7,TRBV20-1,14,many
CASSNLAGGPGVEQFF,TGTGCCAGCAGCAACTTAGCGGGAGGGCCGGGGGTTGAGCAGTTCTTC,TRBD2,TRBJ2-1,TRBV7-9,16,NA
CASSLVAGDTQYF,TGTGCCAGCAGCTTAGTAGCGGGGGATACGCAGTATTTT,TRBD2,TRBJ2-3,TRBV11-2,13,NA
CATSRENGGVTGELFF,TGTGCCACCAGCAGAGAGAACGGGGGGGTCACCGGGGAGCTGTTTTTT,TRBD2,TRBJ2-2,TRBV15,16,NA
CSVVRDPEAFF,TGCAGCGTTGTAAGGGACCCTGAAGCTTTCTTT,NA,TRBJ1-1,TRBV29-1,11,many